These 12 T cell receptor beta chains were sequenced from one sample in a study of spatial heterogeneity in lung cancer. Regarding the study as a whole: Counts of expanded intratumoral alpha and beta TCRs tracked tumor mutation counts.

These receptors lack a known antigen. From the 5' RACE reads, TCRdb called clonotypes with MiXCR, one entry per CDR3 protein. This table has 12,000 or so distinct CDR3 sequences, about 15% appearing once. Time point in this sample: sample taken at primary tumor resection. The sequencing used lung tumor tissue, collected at surgery. The receptors originated from a male donor with early-stage non-small cell lung cancer.

In its sample, this clonotype was seen many times. V gene TRBV29-1 combines with J gene TRBJ2-7, with 7 bases lining up with TRBD1. The CDR3 has 15 amino acids. V lost 1 base and J lost 0; bases outside the gene matches: 6. Germline values: CDR1 SQVTM, CDR2 ANQGSEA. CDR3 in DNA: TGCAGCGTTGAAGGTGGGACAGTCCCCTCCTACGAGCAGTACTTC. This gives the protein CSVEGGTVPSYEQYF.

The chain couples TRBV20-1 to TRBJ2-5, with D perhaps assigned TRBD1 or TRBD2 (5 bases each). Per the germline V gene, CDR1 is DFQATT and CDR2 is SNEGSKA (reference sequence). Trimming took off 2 bases at V and 4 bases at J, with 14 bases between the two ends. This CDR3 is 14 amino acids long. Here the CDR3 DNA reads TGCAGTGCTAGACCGGGACGGGCTGGAGAGACCCAGTACTTC. Translating it yields CSARPGRAGETQYF.

This clonotype is medium-sized in the sample. The chain links TRBV19 to TRBJ2-3, with a possible D match to TRBD1 (6 bases). Germline CDR1 LNHDA, CDR2 SQIVND (reference sequence). The CDR3 contains 13 residues. Trimming removed 5 bases from V and 5 bases from J, with 11 bases in between. The CDR3 nucleotides are TGTGCCAGTAGTTTTCAGGGGAGAGATACGCAGTATTTT. Translated, it gives CASSFQGRDTQYF.

This clonotype is classed as medium-sized. The gene calls are TRBV4-1 and TRBJ2-1; 13 nucleotides line up with TRBD2. The CDR3 totals 14 residues. The trim removed 10 bases at V and 7 bases at J, leaving 7 bases unmatched. CDR1 is MGHRA, CDR2 YSYEKL, per germline. The CDR3 is CATQWTSGRNEQFF. The CDR3 nucleotides read TGCGCCACCCAGTGGACTAGCGGGAGAAATGAGCAGTTCTTC.

The genes are TRBV29-1 and TRBJ1-2; 9 bases align to TRBD1. With V trimmed by 5 bases and J by 7 bases, 14 bases remained unmatched. The CDR3 covers 15 residues. Germline loops: CDR1 SQVTM, CDR2 ANQGSEA. This chain's CDR3 is CSVRDPGQGDRGYTF. CDR3 nucleotides: TGCAGCGTTCGAGACCCGGGACAGGGAGATCGTGGCTACACCTTC.

The chain couples TRBV12-5 to TRBJ1-1; D is possibly TRBD1 (6 bases). The CDR3 contains 13 residues. With 6 bases removed from V and 0 bases from J, the gap between germline ends came to 8 bases. Germline V gives CDR1 LGHNT, CDR2 FRNRAP. The CDR3 loop reads CASGRGMNTEAFF. The DNA of the CDR3 is TGTGCTAGTGGCAGGGGCATGAACACTGAAGCTTTCTTT.

This clonotype showed up just a few times. The V call is TRBV7-3, the J call TRBJ2-1, with TRBD1 identical over 8 bases. The ends lost 3 bases at V and 9 bases at J; junction bases unmatched: 4. Looked up from germline, CDR1 is SGHTA and CDR2 is FQGTGA. The CDR3 spans 13 residues. DNA of the CDR3: TGTGCCAGCAGCTTTGGACAGGGCCGTGAGCAGTTCTTC. Its translation is CASSFGQGREQFF.

This clonotype is deemed medium-sized. The chain carries TRBV20-1 and TRBJ2-7; TRBD1 matches 7 bases. The CDR3 runs to 14 residues. Trimming took 1 base from V and 0 from J; bases not matched to a gene: 3. Germline lookup yields CDR1 DFQATT and CDR2 SNEGSKA (reference sequence). CDR3 sequence (DNA): TGCAGTGCTAGAGGGGGACAGAGCTCCTACGAGCAGTACTTC. This encodes CSARGGQSSYEQYF.

This clonotype showed up many times. The V and J genes are TRBV6-4 and TRBJ2-1; 11 bases line up with TRBD2. With 4 bases clipped from V and 8 bases from J, the junction kept 4 bases outside the gene matches. CDR3 length: 14 residues. The V gene's germline CDR1 is MRHNA and CDR2 SNTAGT. The CDR3 is CASSGLAGSDEQFF. DNA for the CDR3: TGTGCCAGCAGTGGACTAGCGGGATCGGATGAGCAGTTCTTC.

The rearrangement uses TRBV29-1 and TRBJ2-7; TRBD1 aligns across 9 bases. The CDR3 has 14 residues. V was clipped by 6 bases and J by 0 bases; unmatched bases: 6. Germline CDR1 SQVTM, CDR2 ANQGSEA. The DNA of the CDR3 is TGCAGCGTGGGGACAGGGCCGCTCTCCTACGAGCAGTACTTC. This translates into CSVGTGPLSYEQYF.

This clonotype was counted many times. This chain connects TRBV6-2 or TRBV6-3 to TRBJ2-1, with 7 bases aligning to TRBD2. V was pared by 0 bases and J by 6 bases, with 5 bases of the junction left unmatched. Germline CDR1 and CDR2: MNHEY and SVGEGT. This CDR3 comprises 15 residues. Written as DNA, the CDR3 is TGTGCCAGCAGTTACTCGCGGGGGTCAGGCAATGAGCAGTTCTTC. Amino acid sequence: CASSYSRGSGNEQFF.

This clonotype occurred a few times. This rearrangement joins TRBV2 to TRBJ2-1, with a possible D match to TRBD2 (7 bases). Germline V lookup: CDR1 SNHLY, CDR2 FYNNEI. The V end was cut by 1 base, the J end by 4 bases, with 11 bases between. The CDR3 length is 15 residues. The CDR3, as DNA: TGTGCCAGCAGTGAAGGCGGGGGCCATTACAATGAGCAGTTCTTC. The encoded protein is CASSEGGGHYNEQFF. Full variable domain (missing parts from reference TRBV2 and TRBJ2-1): EPEVTQTPSHQVTQMGQEVILRCVPISNHLYFYWYRQILGQKVEFLVSFYNNEISEKSEIFDDQFSVERPDGSNFTLKIRSTKLEDSAMYFCASSEGGGHYNEQFFGPGTRLTVL.